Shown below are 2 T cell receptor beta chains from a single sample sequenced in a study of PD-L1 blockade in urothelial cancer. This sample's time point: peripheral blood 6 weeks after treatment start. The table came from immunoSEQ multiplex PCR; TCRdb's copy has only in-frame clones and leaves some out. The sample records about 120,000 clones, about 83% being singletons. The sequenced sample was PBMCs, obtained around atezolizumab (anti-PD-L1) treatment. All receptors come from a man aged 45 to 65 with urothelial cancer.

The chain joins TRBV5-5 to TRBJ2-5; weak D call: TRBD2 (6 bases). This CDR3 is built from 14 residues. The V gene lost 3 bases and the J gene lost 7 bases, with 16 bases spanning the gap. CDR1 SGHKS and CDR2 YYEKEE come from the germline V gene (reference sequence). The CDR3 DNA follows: TGTGCCAGCAGCTCCGGCGGGGCCGAAGGGACCCAGTACTTC. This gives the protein CASSSGGAEGTQYF.

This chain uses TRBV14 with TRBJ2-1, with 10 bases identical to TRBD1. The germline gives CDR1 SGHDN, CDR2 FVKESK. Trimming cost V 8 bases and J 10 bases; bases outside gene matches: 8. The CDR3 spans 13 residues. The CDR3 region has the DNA TGTGCCAGCCGGGGACAGGGGTTCGGAGAGCAGTTCTTC. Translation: CASRGQGFGEQFF. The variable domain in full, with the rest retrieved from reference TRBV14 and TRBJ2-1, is EAGVTQFPSHSVIEKGQTVTLRCDPISGHDNLYWYRRVMGKEIKFLLHFVKESKQDESGMPNNRFLAERTGGTYSTLKVQPAELEDSGVYFCASRGQGFGEQFFGPGTRLTVL.